Included here is one T cell receptor (beta chain) sequence, with context. 5'RACE template switching built TCR beta cDNA with unique molecular identifiers. No DNA is given; TCRdb re-called the 5' RACE reads and lists each CDR3 protein once. The sample table includes 350,000 to 400,000 distinct CDR3 sequences. Germline V gives CDR1 SGHTA, CDR2 FQGTGA. The CDR3 totals 15 residues. This entry is derived from a study of T cells expressing NK-cell markers. Sequencing was done on a sample of blood T cells: a sorted CD56 or NKG2C T cell subset, CD4+ or CD8+ T cells, or bulk PBMC T cells (not recorded which). The V gene is TRBV7-3, the J gene TRBJ2-1; no DNA is available, so the TRBD1 call from TCRdb remains unchecked. This sequence was found in a woman in her forties or fifties in good health. CDR3 loop: CASSLSPGRNNEQFF.